This T cell receptor beta chain emerged from a study of T-cell reconstitution after alpha-beta-depleted transplantation in children. In regard to this clonotype: What it recognizes is unknown.

Study-wide results and caveats: In some patients, recipient T cells and intrathymic progenitors surviving conditioning explained high day-60 diversity. Expanded graft clones, several hundred of them, were reportedly the source of alpha-beta T cells about two months after transplant. Counts and diversity of T cells one year after transplant came mostly from newly produced T cells.

Using unique molecular identifiers, the investigators prepared the TCRbeta library. One entry per CDR3 protein, called by TCRdb with MiXCR from the PCR reads. Of 780,000 or so distinct CDR3 sequences in the sample, roughly 16% were seen once. CDR1 is MNHEY and CDR2 is SMNVEV in the germline V gene (reference sequence). Trimming took off 1 base at V and 9 bases at J, with 13 bases between the two ends. The CDR3 spans 14 residues. The chain is built from TRBV27 and TRBJ2-1, with D possibly TRBD2 on 6 matching bases. Specimen: PBMCs, mostly from graft donor cells, collected 360 days after TCRalphabeta/CD19-depleted stem cell transplant. The receptor was derived from a male patient between 10 and 17 years old who had a stem cell transplant for acute lymphoblastic leukemia, so the T cells may come from the graft donor. The CDR3 bases are TGTGCCAGCAGTTTATTACTTCAGGAGGGTGAGCAGTTCTTC. This translates into CASSLLLQEGEQFF.